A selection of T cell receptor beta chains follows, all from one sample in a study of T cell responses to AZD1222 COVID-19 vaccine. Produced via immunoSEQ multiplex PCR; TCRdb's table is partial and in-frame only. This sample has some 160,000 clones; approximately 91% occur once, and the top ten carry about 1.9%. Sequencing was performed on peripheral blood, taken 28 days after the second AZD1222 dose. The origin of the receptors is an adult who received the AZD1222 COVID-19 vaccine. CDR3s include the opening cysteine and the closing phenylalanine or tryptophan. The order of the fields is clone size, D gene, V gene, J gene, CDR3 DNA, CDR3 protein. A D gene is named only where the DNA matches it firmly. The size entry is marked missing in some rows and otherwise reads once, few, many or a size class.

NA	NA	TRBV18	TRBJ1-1	TGTGCCAGCTCACTGGGGGACTGGACGAACACTGAAGCTTTCTTT	CASSLGDWTNTEAFF
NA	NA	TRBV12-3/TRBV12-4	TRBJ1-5	TGTGCCAGCAGCCTTGACGGGCGACAGCCCCAGCATTTT	CASSLDGRQPQHF
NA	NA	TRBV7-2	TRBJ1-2	TGTGCCAGCAGTTATAACAGGCCTCGCTTAGGCTACACCTTC	CASSYNRPRLGYTF
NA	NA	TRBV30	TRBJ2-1	TGTGCCTGGGGCTTAGGTTACAATGAGCAGTTCTTC	CAWGLGYNEQFF
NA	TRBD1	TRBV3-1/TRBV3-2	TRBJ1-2	TGTGCCAGCAGCCACCGGACAGGGGGTCGCTACACCTTC	CASSHRTGGRYTF
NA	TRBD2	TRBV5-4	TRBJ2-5	TGTGCCAGCAGCCCCCGGGGGGTAGCGGGAGGGCCCATCGGAGAGACCCAGTACTTC	CASSPRGVAGGPIGETQYF
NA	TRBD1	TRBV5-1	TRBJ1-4	TGCGCCAGCAGCTTGGCCTCCGGGACAGGGACTGCAACTAATGAAAAACTGTTTTTT	CASSLASGTGTATNEKLFF
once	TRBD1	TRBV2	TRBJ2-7	TGTGCCAGCTCAGGACAGGGGAAGTACGAGCAGTACTTC	CASSGQGKYEQYF
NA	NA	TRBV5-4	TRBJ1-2	TGTGCCAGCAGCTCGTACGTGTCTCTGGGCGGCTACACCTTC	CASSSYVSLGGYTF
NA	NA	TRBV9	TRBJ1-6	TGTGCCAGCAGCCCAAGGGGGAGCTATAATTCACCCCTCCACTTT	CASSPRGSYNSPLHF
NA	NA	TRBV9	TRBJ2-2	TGTGCCAGCAACGTCGGGAGTGGTAACACCGGGGAGCTGTTTTTT	CASNVGSGNTGELFF
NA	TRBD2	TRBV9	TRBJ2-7	TGTGCCAGCAGCGTAGCCGGCGGGAGTGGTGACGAGCAGTACTTC	CASSVAGGSGDEQYF
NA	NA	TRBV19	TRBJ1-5	TGTGCCAGTAGTGCTACAGGGACTCGGGGCAATCAGCCCCAGCATTTT	CASSATGTRGNQPQHF
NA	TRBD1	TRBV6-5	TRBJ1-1	TGTGCCAGCAGTTACTTAAGGACAGGGGGCGATACTGAAGCTTTCTTT	CASSYLRTGGDTEAFF
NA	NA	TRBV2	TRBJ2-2	TGTGCCAGCAGTTACACAGAAACCGGGGAGCTGTTTTTT	CASSYTETGELFF
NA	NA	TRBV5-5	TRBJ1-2	TGTGCCAGCAGCTTGGATCAAGCTTCCGGCTACACCTTC	CASSLDQASGYTF
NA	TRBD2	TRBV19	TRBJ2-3	TGTGCCAGTAGTCTCAAGGGACTAGCGTCCTCGGCGCAGTATTTT	CASSLKGLASSAQYF
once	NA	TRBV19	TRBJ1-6	TGTGCCAGTAGTCTTCAGGACGCACGAACCCTCCACTTT	CASSLQDARTLHF
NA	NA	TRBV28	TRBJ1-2	TGTGCCAGCAGTAAACAGGCCCGATATGGCTACACCTTC	CASSKQARYGYTF
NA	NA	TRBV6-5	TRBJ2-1	TGTGCCAGCAGTTACGGCGCATACAATGAGCAGTTCTTC	CASSYGAYNEQFF
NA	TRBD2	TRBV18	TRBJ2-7	TGTGCCAGCTCACCAGGGACTAGCGGCTTTTACGAGCAGTACTTC	CASSPGTSGFYEQYF
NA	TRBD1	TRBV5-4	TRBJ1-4	TGTGCCAGCAGCGCCGGGACAGCCAATGAAAAACTGTTTTTT	CASSAGTANEKLFF
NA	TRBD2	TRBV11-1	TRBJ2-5	TGTGCCAGCAGCTCCTCACACGGGGGGAAAGAGACCCAGTACTTC	CASSSSHGGKETQYF
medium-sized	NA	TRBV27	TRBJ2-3	TGTGCCAGCAGTTTTGGGTTGGACCCCACAGATACGCAGTATTTT	CASSFGLDPTDTQYF
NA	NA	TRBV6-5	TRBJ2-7	TGTCCCAGGGGCCTCTACGAGCAGTACTTC	CPRGLYEQYF
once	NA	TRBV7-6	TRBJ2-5	TGTGCCAGCAGCTACGGCGGACAAGAGACCCAGTACTTC	CASSYGGQETQYF
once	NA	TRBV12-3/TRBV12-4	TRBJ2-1	TGTGCCAGCACGAGTCGCGGGGACAATGAGCAGTTCTTC	CASTSRGDNEQFF
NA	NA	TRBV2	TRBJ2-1	TGTGCCAGCATGAGGCAGGGAGTTTACAATGAGCAGTTCTTC	CASMRQGVYNEQFF
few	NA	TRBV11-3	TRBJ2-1	TGTGCCAGCAGCTTAGATCAGGGCCAGGGGCCGCAGTTCTTC	CASSLDQGQGPQFF
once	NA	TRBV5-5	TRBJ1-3	TGTGCCAGCAGCTGGGGACGGAGCTCTGGAAACACCATATATTTT	CASSWGRSSGNTIYF
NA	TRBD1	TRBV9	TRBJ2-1	TGTGCCAGCAGCGTAGCTTTAGGACAGGGGAGATACAATGAGCAGTTCTTC	CASSVALGQGRYNEQFF
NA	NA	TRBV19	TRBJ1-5	TGTGCCAGTAGCGATTGGGATAGCAATCAGCCCCAGCATTTT	CASSDWDSNQPQHF
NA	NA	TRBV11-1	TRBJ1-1	TGTGCCAGCAGCTTAAAGGGACACTGGAACACTGAAGCTTTCTTT	CASSLKGHWNTEAFF
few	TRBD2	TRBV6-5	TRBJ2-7	TGTGCCAGCAGACTAGCGGGACTAGAGTACGAGCAGTACTTC	CASRLAGLEYEQYF
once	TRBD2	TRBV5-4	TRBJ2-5	TGTGCCAGCAGCTTGGAGGGTAGCGGGGTAGAAGAGACCCAGTACTTC	CASSLEGSGVEETQYF
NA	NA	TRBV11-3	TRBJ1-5	TGTGCCAGCAGCACCGAAGGGAGGGGGGGCAATCAGCCCCAGCATTTT	CASSTEGRGGNQPQHF
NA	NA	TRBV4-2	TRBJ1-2	TGTGCCAGCAGCGATGGACAGTCCTATGGCTACACCTTC	CASSDGQSYGYTF
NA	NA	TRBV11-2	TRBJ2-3	TGTGCCAGCAGCCTGGGGGCAGATACGCAGTATTTT	CASSLGADTQYF
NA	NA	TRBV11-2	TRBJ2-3	TGTGCCAGCAGCATCCTTAGCGGATGGAAAACAGATACGCAGTATTTT	CASSILSGWKTDTQYF
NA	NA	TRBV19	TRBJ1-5	TGTGCCAGTAGTATGGGCCGGGATCAGCCCCAGCATTTT	CASSMGRDQPQHF
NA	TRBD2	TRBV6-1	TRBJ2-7	TGTGCCAGCAGTGAAGCTGGGGAGGGTAATCCCTACGAGCAGTACTTC	CASSEAGEGNPYEQYF
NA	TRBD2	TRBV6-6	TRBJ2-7	TGTGCCAGCAGTTACTCGCGGGAGGGCCTCTCCTACGAGCAGTACTTC	CASSYSREGLSYEQYF
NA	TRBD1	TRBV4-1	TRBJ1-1	TGCGCCAGCAGCCAGAATAGAGCAGGGGGAGCTTTCTTT	CASSQNRAGGAFF
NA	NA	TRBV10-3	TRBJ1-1	TGTGCCATCAGTGAGGGAGACTGGGGACGGCCTACTGAAGCTTTCTTT	CAISEGDWGRPTEAFF
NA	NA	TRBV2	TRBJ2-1	TGTGCCAGCAGTGAGCGGGTTGCTGAGCAGTTCTTC	CASSERVAEQFF
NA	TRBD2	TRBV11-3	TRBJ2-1	TGTGCCAGCAGCAGCGGACTAGCGGGGGGAGAGCGCGTATACAATGAGCAGTTCTTC	CASSSGLAGGERVYNEQFF
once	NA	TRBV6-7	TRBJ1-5	TGTGCCAGCCTTATACCCCAAGGCAATAGCAATCAGCCCCAGCATTTT	CASLIPQGNSNQPQHF
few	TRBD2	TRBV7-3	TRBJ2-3	TGTGCCAGCAGCCCCCGGAGGACTAGTAGCACAGATACGCAGTATTTT	CASSPRRTSSTDTQYF
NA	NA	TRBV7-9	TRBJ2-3	TGTGCCAGCAGCGTAAGTCTAGTCCGCACAGATACGCAGTATTTT	CASSVSLVRTDTQYF
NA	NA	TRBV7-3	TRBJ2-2	TGTGCCAGCAGCTTAACCTCTGTGACTAGGGATATTAACACCGGGGAGCTGTTTTTT	CASSLTSVTRDINTGELFF
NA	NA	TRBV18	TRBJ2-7	TGTGCCAGCTCACTCGGGACGGCGGCGGACGAGCAGTACTTC	CASSLGTAADEQYF